A single sample gave rise to the 5 T cell receptor beta chains below, sequenced in a study of neurological immune-mediated disorders. TCRdb independently ran MiXCR on the 5' RACE reads; one entry per CDR3 protein. The repertoire holds over 25,000 distinct CDR3 sequences, with 9.5% to 13% as singletons. Material: PBMCs. The source is a woman aged 55 to 70 in good health.

This clonotype has at least ten counts. V gene TRBV20-1 combines with J gene TRBJ1-2, with 9 bases fitting TRBD1. The germline gives CDR1 DFQATT, CDR2 SNEGSKA (reference sequence). The CDR3 length is 15 residues. J gave up 3 bases and V 0 bases, and 5 bases lay outside the gene matches. This CDR3 is CSARDGGQGYYGYTF. The CDR3 bases are TGCAGTGCTAGAGATGGGGGACAGGGATACTATGGCTACACCTTC.

Regarding this clonotype: A much larger clonotype is one base distant, so this may be a read error. The V gene is TRBV12-3 or TRBV12-4, the J gene TRBJ2-7, with D possibly matching TRBD2 (6 bases). The CDR3 has 15 amino acids. The CDR3 coding sequence is TGTGCCACCCTGGGGAATGTGGGAGGTTTTTTCGAGCGGTACTTC. Translation gives CATLGNVGGFFERYF.

This clonotype has at least ten counts. The chain combines TRBV5-1 with TRBJ2-5; weak D call: TRBD2 (5 bases). Trimming left V 2 bases short and J 5 bases short, with 10 bases between. The germline gives CDR1 SGHRS, CDR2 YFSETQ. This CDR3 contains 13 residues. The CDR3 coding sequence is TGCGCCAGCAGCTTTTGGGGAGATGAGACCCAGTACTTC. It yields the protein CASSFWGDETQYF.

This clonotype was counted many times. The CDR3 loop reads CASKRDTSNSPLHF. The CDR3 DNA reads as TGTGCCAGTAAGAGGGACACCTCTAATTCACCCCTCCACTTT. J is TRBJ1-6 and V is TRBV19; D may be TRBD1 (6 bases). The CDR3 loop spans 14 amino acids. V dropped 7 bases and J dropped 6 bases, with 13 bases sitting between them. CDR1 and CDR2 from the germline V gene are LNHDA and SQIVND (reference sequence).

In its sample, this clonotype was seen many times. V and J are TRBV27 and TRBJ1-5, with D hard to call. This CDR3 has 17 amino acids. Trimming shortened V by 6 bases and J by 4 bases, and 22 bases separated the two germline ends. The germline CDR1 and CDR2 sequences are MNHEY and SMNVEV (reference sequence). CDR3 residues: CASRVRDRFSMNQPQHF. CDR3 bases: TGTGCCAGCAGGGTCCGGGATAGGTTCTCTATGAATCAGCCCCAGCATTTT.